The present T cell receptor beta chain was sequenced within a study of breast tumors, draining lymph nodes, adjacent tissues (dated by TCRdb to about 2016). Looking at the study overall: The study compared TCR beta repertoires across tumor, adjacent nontumor tissue and axillary lymph nodes from breast cancer patients. In human breast cancer, the study set out to evaluate how tumor, surrounding tissue and draining lymph node repertoires relate to one another and whether T cells may move between these sites. Results the study describes overall, beyond this receptor: Tumor and nontumor tissue repertoires were found to be significantly more similar in luminal-like than in basal-like breast cancer. The data were judged consistent with most tumor T cells deriving from the lymph node and then expanding within tumor tissue. The conclusion that tumor T cells originate in lymph nodes was presented as consistent with a hypothesis rather than as directly demonstrated. T-cell repertoire diversity in tumors was found to be lower than in lymph nodes but higher than in nontumor tissue, and preferential V and J gene usage was observed.

Lymph node samples came from the axillary draining lymph nodes of breast cancer patients. TCRdb lists the instrument as Illumina HiSeq 2000. Multiplex PCR amplification was used to build the TCR beta chain libraries. The amplified TCR beta chain products were analyzed by high-throughput sequencing. The public sequencing data were trimmed at Q25 with fastp and processed into clonotypes with MiXCR by TCRdb, which kept only in-frame beta chains. Rows with one shared CDR3 protein collapse into an entry with the most common genes and DNA. This sample has approximately 130,000 distinct CDR3 sequences in its table, and approximately 20% of those were observed once. The top ten constitute around 2.7% of the sample. Between the V and J ends, shortened by 5 bases and 1 base respectively, the junction contains 8 bases. The CDR3 starts with the cysteine, ends with the phenylalanine, and has 14 residues. Solely the CDR3 DNA is kept, with 42 bases framed from the first base. CDR1 and CDR2 were assigned from the germline V gene (reference sequence) as MNHNY and SVGAGI.

A note on this clonotype: The specificity of this receptor is unknown. Base-call qualities are not available, and no considerably larger clone is one nucleotide away.

The chain is assembled from TRBV6-6 and TRBJ1-4; a confident D gene designation cannot be given. Sample: axillary lymph node tissue. The receptor was isolated from a female donor with breast cancer. Some clones in this sample may be carry-over from other donors' samples. The CDR3 corresponds to CASSTTRTNEKLFF. The DNA sequence reads TGTGCCAGCAGTACGACAAGAACTAATGAAAAACTGTTTTTT.